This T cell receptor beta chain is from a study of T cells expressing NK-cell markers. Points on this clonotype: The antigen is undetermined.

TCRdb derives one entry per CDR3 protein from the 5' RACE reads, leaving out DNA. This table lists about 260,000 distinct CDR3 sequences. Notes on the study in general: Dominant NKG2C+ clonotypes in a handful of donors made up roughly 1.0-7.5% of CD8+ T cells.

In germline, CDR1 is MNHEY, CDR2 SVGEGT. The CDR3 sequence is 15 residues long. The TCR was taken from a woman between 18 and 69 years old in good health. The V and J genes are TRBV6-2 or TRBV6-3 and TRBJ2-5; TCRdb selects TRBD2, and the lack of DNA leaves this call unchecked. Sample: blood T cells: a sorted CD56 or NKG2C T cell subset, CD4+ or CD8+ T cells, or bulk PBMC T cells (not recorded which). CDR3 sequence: CASSDGLAAKETQYF.